The 20 T cell receptor beta chains reported below all come from one sample, sequenced in a study of early T cells in non-severe SARS-CoV-2 infection. TCRdb reanalysed the 5' RACE reads using MiXCR and keeps one entry per CDR3 protein. The sample shows about 33,000 distinct CDR3 sequences, 3% to 4.5% of them seen only once. Sequenced material: whole blood. All receptors derive from an adult who was a healthcare worker with PCR-confirmed SARS-CoV-2 infection or an uninfected control (not recorded which).

This chain links TRBV27 with TRBJ2-2, with 10 nucleotides matching TRBD2. The length of the CDR3 is 15 residues. Looked up from germline, CDR1 is MNHEY and CDR2 is SMNVEV (reference sequence). V lost 7 bases, J lost 7 bases, and 9 bases stayed unmatched. CDR3 amino acids: CASTIAGGSVGELFF. CDR3 coding DNA: TGTGCCAGCACAATAGCGGGAGGTTCAGTCGGGGAGCTGTTTTTT.

This clonotype was detected many times. The rearrangement uses TRBV4-3 and TRBJ1-6; D is ambiguous. The CDR3 consists of 15 residues. V dropped 0 bases and J dropped 7 bases, with 10 bases sitting between them. CDR1 LGHNA and CDR2 YSLEER come from the germline V gene. CDR3 amino acids: CASSQDEGQNSPLHF. The CDR3 DNA follows: TGCGCCAGCAGCCAAGATGAGGGTCAGAATTCACCCCTCCACTTT.

By share, this clonotype ranks as medium-sized (0.01 to 0.1%). This chain connects TRBV9 to TRBJ2-3; no clear D. The CDR3 has 12 residues. Germline values: CDR1 SGDLS, CDR2 YYNGEE. The germline V and J ends were trimmed by 3 bases and 6 bases, with 8 bases remaining between them. The CDR3 region has the DNA TGTGCCAGCAGCGACCAGACGGATACGCAGTATTTT. Translation: CASSDQTDTQYF.

This clonotype has at least ten counts. CDR3 DNA: TGCGCCAGCAGCTTGGTTGGGGGGATTGGCACTGAAGCTTTCTTT. It is translated as CASSLVGGIGTEAFF. The rearrangement joins TRBV5-1 to TRBJ1-1; a possible D gene is TRBD1 (5 bases). The CDR3 totals 15 residues. Looked up from germline, CDR1 is SGHRS and CDR2 is YFSETQ. V was pared by 0 bases and J by 4 bases, with 13 bases between.

This clonotype was seen more than once but under ten times. The chain couples TRBV20-1 to TRBJ2-4; no clear D. Trimming shortened V by 4 bases and J by 0 bases, and 4 bases separated the two germline ends. The length of the CDR3 is 12 residues. Germline lookup yields CDR1 DFQATT and CDR2 SNEGSKA (reference sequence). DNA for the CDR3: TGCAGTGCTAACTTAGCCAAAAACATTCAGTACTTC. It translates to CSANLAKNIQYF.

This clonotype was detected a few times. V usage is TRBV20-1 and J usage is TRBJ2-3; D not certain. CDR1 and CDR2 (germline): DFQATT, SNEGSKA (reference sequence). This CDR3 contains 11 residues. V lost 8 bases and J lost 5, with 11 bases in between. In DNA, the CDR3 is TGCAGTTCTGTCTCGGTAGATACGCAGTATTTT. It translates to CSSVSVDTQYF.

In its sample, this clonotype was seen a few times. The V gene is TRBV4-2, the J gene TRBJ2-1; 12 bases line up with TRBD2. The CDR3 totals 18 residues. The junction had 3 bases not matched to a gene; V was cut back by 0 bases and J by 0 bases. CDR1 is LGHNA, CDR2 YNFKEQ, per germline. The CDR3 here is CASSQEASGRGSYNEQFF. The CDR3 nucleotides are TGTGCCAGCAGCCAAGAGGCTAGCGGGAGGGGCTCCTACAATGAGCAGTTCTTC.

Concerning this clonotype: Being one base from a much bigger clone, this may be a read error. The chain couples TRBV29-1 to TRBJ2-3, with TRBD2 identical over 13 bases. In germline, CDR1 is SQVTM, CDR2 ANQGSEA. This CDR3 contains 14 residues. CDR3 coding DNA: TGCAGCGTGAGACTAGCGGGAGGCACAGATACGCTGTATTTT. Its protein is CSVRLAGGTDTLYF.

This clonotype was observed at least ten times. The rearrangement links TRBV28 to TRBJ2-1, with a tentative D call TRBD1 (6 bases). Germline CDR1 is MDHEN and CDR2 is SYDVKM. The CDR3 is 18 residues long. The V and J ends lost 2 bases and 0 bases respectively, with 17 bases between them. Written as DNA, the CDR3 is TGTGCCAGCAGTTTAAGCACAGGGTTAGGGTCCTCCTACAATGAGCAGTTCTTC. It encodes CASSLSTGLGSSYNEQFF.

This clonotype was seen many times. This rearrangement joins TRBV28 to TRBJ1-5; D is undetermined. V was pared by 2 bases and J by 4 bases, with 6 bases between. Looked up from germline, CDR1 is MDHEN and CDR2 is SYDVKM. This CDR3 is built from 13 residues. In DNA form, the CDR3 reads TGTGCCAGCAGTTTAATAGGGAATCAGCCCCAGCATTTT. As protein: CASSLIGNQPQHF.

This clonotype was recorded many times. J is TRBJ1-2 and V is TRBV28; TRBD1 is a possible D gene (5 bases). The CDR3 runs 13 residues. From germline, CDR1 is MDHEN and CDR2 SYDVKM. With 5 bases removed from V and 7 bases from J, the gap between germline ends came to 14 bases. CDR3 coding DNA: TGTGCCAGCAGTGTCCGGGGGACGGGTGGCTACACCTTC. The encoded protein is CASSVRGTGGYTF.

This clonotype was found many times. This chain uses TRBV28 with TRBJ1-4; D gene ambiguous. V shed 6 bases and J shed 5 bases, with 13 bases lying between them. The CDR3 consists of 14 residues. Germline V gene lookup returns CDR1 MDHEN and CDR2 SYDVKM. CDR3 coding DNA: TGTGCCAGCAGCCCCCGGATGGAGAATGAAAAACTGTTTTTT. It codes for CASSPRMENEKLFF.

This clonotype was seen repeatedly, ten times or more. V gene TRBV6-6 combines with J gene TRBJ2-7, with D possibly TRBD1 on 6 matching bases. V gave up 2 bases and J gave up 0 bases, with 11 bases separating them. The germline CDR1 and CDR2 sequences are MNHNY and SVGAGI (reference sequence). This CDR3 is built from 15 residues. The CDR3 protein is CASSYQGRSSYEQYV. CDR3 sequence (DNA): TGTGCCAGCAGTTACCAGGGGCGCAGCTCCTACGAGCAGTACGTC.

The chain uses TRBV5-6 and TRBJ2-7, with D possibly being TRBD1 (5 bases). V gave up 2 bases and J gave up 2 bases, with 14 bases separating them. Germline V gene lookup returns CDR1 SGHDT and CDR2 YYEEEE. The CDR3 consists of 15 residues. The CDR3 coding sequence is TGTGCCAGCAGCTTCGACAGAAGTGAGGCCTACGAGCAGTACGTC. Translated: CASSFDRSEAYEQYV.

This clonotype showed up many times. The gene calls are TRBV2 and TRBJ2-3; the D is unclear. Germline assignment: CDR1 SNHLY and CDR2 FYNNEI. Deletions cut 1 base from V and 2 bases from J, with 10 bases between. The CDR3 extends over 15 amino acids. The CDR3 region is CASSEVRQPTDTQYF. In DNA form, the CDR3 reads TGTGCCAGCAGTGAAGTAAGGCAACCCACAGATACGCAGTATTTT.

There are many counts of this clonotype. The chain recombines TRBV10-3 with TRBJ1-1; maybe TRBD1 (6 bases). V lost 6 bases and J 1 base, leaving 21 bases between the germline ends. CDR3 size: 17 residues. Germline CDR1 is ENHRY and CDR2 is SYGVKD. The CDR3 region is CAISKQRENRANTEAFF. CDR3 DNA: TGTGCCATCAGCAAGCAAAGAGAGAACAGGGCGAACACTGAAGCTTTCTTT.

The table lists this clonotype with a count of one. The V gene is TRBV7-9, the J gene TRBJ1-5; D unresolved. Germline V gene lookup returns CDR1 SEHNR and CDR2 FQNEAQ (reference sequence). The length of the CDR3 is 14 residues. Between the trimmed V and J ends, which lost 2 bases and 5 bases, there was a span of 10 bases. Written as DNA, the CDR3 is TGTGCCAGCAGCTTAATCGGGGAGCATCAGCCCCAGCATTTT. This translates into CASSLIGEHQPQHF.

This clonotype has at least ten counts. The chain has TRBV20-1 and TRBJ2-1; 7 bases map to TRBD2. Trimming cost V 0 bases and J 5 bases; bases outside gene matches: 10. The CDR3 totals 16 residues. The germline V gene encodes CDR1 DFQATT and CDR2 SNEGSKA (reference sequence). The CDR3 DNA follows: TGCAGTGCTAGAGATCTCGTGGGAGGGCCCCACAATGAGCAGTTCTTC. Protein: CSARDLVGGPHNEQFF.

This clonotype has a handful of counts. The gene calls are TRBV15 and TRBJ1-1; D is ambiguous. The CDR3 length is 14 residues. V was cut by 0 bases and J by 4 bases, with 9 bases left in between. CDR1 and CDR2 (germline): LNHNV, YYDKDF (reference sequence). This CDR3 is CATSRDLTATEAFF. CDR3 bases: TGTGCCACCAGCAGAGATTTAACGGCCACTGAAGCTTTCTTT.

This clonotype has only a few counts. This chain's CDR3 is CASRKGFSSYNEQFF. For the CDR3, the DNA is TGTGCCAGCAGAAAGGGCTTTAGCTCCTACAATGAGCAGTTCTTC. The V call is TRBV7-2, the J call TRBJ2-1; the D is unclear. V was clipped by 6 bases and J by 0 bases, with 12 bases between them. The germline gives CDR1 SGHTA, CDR2 FQGNSA. The CDR3 is 15 residues long.